This T cell receptor (beta chain) was sequenced during a study of CD8 T cells in ankylosing spondylitis. Findings of the study overall: A TCR beta motif made of several highly homologous variants seemed typical of ankylosing spondylitis blood. Peripheral blood held disease-linked clones only at relatively low frequency, and these were CD8+.

Quantitative 5'-RACE was performed with molecular barcodes, and it yielded the TCR beta libraries. Each CDR3 protein gets one entry after TCRdb re-called the 5' RACE reads with MiXCR. Among about 700,000 distinct CDR3 sequences listed, 15% to 20% were seen once. Trimming took off 7 bases at V and 2 bases at J, with 10 bases between the two ends. CDR1 MNHNS and CDR2 SASEGT come from the germline V gene. The CDR3 covers 13 residues. Concerning this clonotype: Its antigen is unknown.

The TCR was taken from a male donor with ankylosing spondylitis. J is TRBJ2-3 and V is TRBV6-1; D is uncertain. Material: blood, either unsorted or a sorted T cell fraction (not recorded which). The chain's CDR3 is CASNRAFTDTQYF. DNA for the CDR3: TGTGCCAGCAATAGGGCTTTCACAGATACGCAGTATTTT.